These 28 T cell receptor beta chains were sequenced from one sample in a study of cytomegalovirus exposure and HLA in healthy donors. Vbeta (60) and Jbeta (13) primers were used in the PCR. TCRdb's table, derived via immunoSEQ multiplex PCR, lists solely in-frame clones and lacks some. The data contain some 180,000 clones, more than 70% of them singletons. The sequenced sample was PBMCs. These receptors all come from a girl aged 5 to 17 in good health and CMV-seropositive.

The chain is built from TRBV27 and TRBJ1-2, with 7 nucleotides matching TRBD1. This CDR3 has 14 residues. J gave up 4 bases and V 4 bases, and 6 bases lay outside the gene matches. From germline, CDR1 is MNHEY and CDR2 SMNVEV (reference sequence). The CDR3 region has the DNA TGTGCCAGCAGTTCCCCAGGGGGTAGCTATGGCTACACCTTC. Residues: CASSSPGGSYGYTF.

The chain links TRBV7-9 to TRBJ2-7; maybe TRBD1 (6 bases). Trimming left V 5 bases short and J 3 bases short, with 17 bases between. Per the germline V gene, CDR1 is SEHNR and CDR2 is FQNEAQ (reference sequence). The CDR3 extends over 15 amino acids. The CDR3 loop is CASSQEQGRGYEQYF. The CDR3 DNA follows: TGTGCCAGCAGCCAAGAACAGGGCCGTGGCTACGAGCAGTACTTC.

The CDR3 sequence: CASSGAGRFSDTQYF. DNA for the CDR3: TGTGCCAGCAGTGGTGCAGGGCGGTTTTCAGATACGCAGTATTTT. The gene calls are TRBV6-1 and TRBJ2-3; D is perhaps TRBD1 (5 bases). CDR1 and CDR2 from the germline V gene are MNHNS and SASEGT. V was cut by 4 bases and J by 4 bases, with 15 bases left in between. The CDR3 covers 15 residues.

CDR3 region: CASSSTSWGGRIHNEQFF. The CDR3 DNA is TGCGCCAGCAGCTCTACCTCATGGGGGGGGAGAATCCACAATGAGCAGTTCTTC. This sequence joins TRBV5-1 and TRBJ2-1; 7 nucleotides line up with TRBD2. Germline CDR1 SGHRS, CDR2 YFSETQ. The CDR3 is made up of 18 amino acids. V lost 3 bases and J lost 5; bases outside the gene matches: 17.

This clone was detected only a few times. The chain carries TRBV18 and TRBJ2-5; D is unclear. The CDR3 consists of 14 residues. The V gene's germline CDR1 is KGHSH and CDR2 LQKENI. V was trimmed by 5 bases and J by 1 base, leaving 11 bases between them. CDR3 nucleotides: TGTGCCAGCTCAGAAAACGCGGTCCAAGAGACCCAGTACTTC. Translating gives CASSENAVQETQYF.

This clone was observed a single time. The V and J genes are TRBV2 and TRBJ1-1; tentatively, D is TRBD1 (6 bases). Germline CDR1 reads SNHLY; CDR2 reads FYNNEI. This CDR3 is built from 11 residues. V was shortened by 8 bases and J by 7 bases, with 11 bases between the two germline ends. CDR3 loop: CASQTGIEAFF. CDR3 DNA: TGTGCCAGCCAAACAGGGATTGAAGCTTTCTTT.

This chain connects TRBV10-3 to TRBJ1-2; D perhaps matches TRBD1 (5 bases). The CDR3 has 12 residues. V was trimmed by 11 bases and J by 9 bases, leaving 19 bases between them. CDR1 is ENHRY and CDR2 is SYGVKD in the germline V gene. CDR3 bases: TGTGCCGCTGGGGGACTCCAGAGGAGCTACACCTTC. The encoded protein is CAAGGLQRSYTF.

The chain is built from TRBV7-8 and TRBJ1-5, with TRBD1 matching over 7 bases. This CDR3 is 17 amino acids long. CDR1 SGHVS and CDR2 FQNEAQ come from the germline V gene. With 4 bases clipped from V and 3 bases from J, the junction kept 12 bases outside the gene matches. The CDR3 DNA reads TGTGCCAGCAGCTCGCACTGGACAGGAGATAACAATCAGCCCCAGCATTTT. It translates to CASSSHWTGDNNQPQHF.

This chain joins TRBV6-5 and TRBJ2-3, with a weak D call TRBD2 (6 bases). This CDR3 comprises 15 residues. V shed 6 bases and J shed 3 bases, with 16 bases lying between them. Germline V gives CDR1 MNHEY, CDR2 SVGAGI. The CDR3: CASSYEGRETDTQYF. The CDR3 nucleotides are TGTGCCAGCAGCTACGAGGGGCGGGAAACAGATACGCAGTATTTT.

J is TRBJ2-3 and V is TRBV19; a weak D match, TRBD1 (5 bases). This CDR3 spans 13 amino acids. Per the germline V gene, CDR1 is LNHDA and CDR2 is SQIVND (reference sequence). Trimming stripped 3 bases from V and 3 bases from J, with 7 bases between. CDR3 sequence: CASSIQGTDTQYF. The CDR3 coding sequence is TGTGCCAGTAGTATCCAGGGAACAGATACGCAGTATTTT. Full variable domain (remainder filled in from reference TRBV19 and TRBJ2-3): DGGITQSPKYLFRKEGQNVTLSCEQNLNHDAMYWYRQDPGQGLRLIYYSQIVNDFQKGDIAEGYSVSREKKESFPLTVTSAQKNPTAFYLCASSIQGTDTQYFGPGTRLTVL.

This chain uses TRBV5-1 with TRBJ1-1; 9 positions match TRBD1. There are 15 residues in the CDR3. V was pared by 5 bases and J by 1 base, with 6 bases of the junction left unmatched. Germline lookup yields CDR1 SGHRS and CDR2 YFSETQ. In nucleotides, the CDR3 is TGCGCCAGCAGTCGACAGGGGGGTGGGAACACTGAAGCTTTCTTT. It codes for CASSRQGGGNTEAFF.

This clone was counted a few times. This chain connects TRBV11-1 to TRBJ2-7, with D possibly matching TRBD2 (7 bases). Germline V gene data show CDR1 as SGHAT and CDR2 as FQDESV (reference sequence). The CDR3 sequence is 18 residues long. V dropped 1 base and J dropped 2 bases, with 21 bases sitting between them. The CDR3 DNA reads TGTGCCAGCAGCTTAGAAGCGGTGGGGGGGACACAAGCCTACGAGCAGTACTTC. Translated: CASSLEAVGGTQAYEQYF.

V and J are TRBV18 and TRBJ2-7; maybe TRBD2 (6 bases). V was clipped by 2 bases and J by 0 bases, with 17 bases between them. Per the germline V gene, CDR1 is KGHSH and CDR2 is LQKENI. The CDR3 has 17 amino acids. The CDR3 is CASSPNRDSRSSYEQYF. The CDR3 DNA reads as TGTGCCAGCTCACCAAACCGGGACTCCAGGAGCTCCTACGAGCAGTACTTC.

V and J are TRBV4-2 and TRBJ2-1; possible D gene TRBD2, 5 bases. This CDR3 spans 16 amino acids. The V end was cut by 4 bases, the J end by 2 bases, with 15 bases between. CDR1 is LGHNA, CDR2 YNFKEQ, per germline. CDR3 coding DNA: TGTGCCAGCAGCCCATCATCCGAGGGAACCTACAATGAGCAGTTCTTC. Protein sequence: CASSPSSEGTYNEQFF.

V and J are TRBV7-9 and TRBJ2-3; 14 bases line up with TRBD2. The V gene end was trimmed by 0 bases and the J gene end by 3 bases; junction bases not matched to a gene: 5. This CDR3 contains 18 residues. From germline, CDR1 is SEHNR and CDR2 FQNEAQ (reference sequence). CDR3 sequence (DNA): TGTGCCAGCAGCTTAGCGGGACTAGCGGGAGTGGTTACAGATACGCAGTATTTT. Translating gives CASSLAGLAGVVTDTQYF.

This rearrangement joins TRBV29-1 to TRBJ1-1, with D tentatively TRBD1 (6 bases). The CDR3 is 14 amino acids. Germline V CDR1 and CDR2: SQVTM, ANQGSEA. V was trimmed by 4 bases and J by 3 bases, leaving 15 bases between them. The CDR3 region is CSVGPRGGDTEAFF. The CDR3 region has the DNA TGCAGCGTTGGCCCCCGAGGGGGTGACACTGAAGCTTTCTTT.

This chain links TRBV29-1 with TRBJ2-5; D not certain. Germline loops: CDR1 SQVTM, CDR2 ANQGSEA. The CDR3 is 10 residues long. V was cut by 3 bases and J by 4 bases, with 3 bases left in between. The CDR3 nucleotides are TGCAGCGTTGACGGAGAGACCCAGTACTTC. Protein: CSVDGETQYF.

The chain uses TRBV6-1 and TRBJ2-3; D remains ambiguous. V shed 8 bases and J shed 1 base, with 4 bases lying between them. The germline V gene has CDR1 MNHNS and CDR2 SASEGT. The CDR3 has 11 amino acids. This CDR3 reads CASLGTDTQYF. For the CDR3, the DNA is TGTGCCAGCTTAGGCACAGATACGCAGTATTTT.

CDR3 residues: CASSLTGTGGYEQYF. In DNA, the CDR3 is TGTGCCAGCAGTTTAACCGGGACAGGGGGCTACGAGCAGTACTTC. The chain combines TRBV27 with TRBJ2-7; 11 bases agree with TRBD1. Trimming at V came to 2 bases and at J to 3 bases, leaving 3 bases not matched to a gene. CDR3 length equals 15 residues. Germline V CDR1 and CDR2: MNHEY, SMNVEV (reference sequence).

The rearrangement joins TRBV7-9 to TRBJ1-4, with D perhaps TRBD1 (5 bases). Trimming left V 8 bases short and J 6 bases short, with 13 bases between. Germline CDR1 and CDR2: SEHNR and FQNEAQ (reference sequence). There are 13 residues in the CDR3. CDR3 residues: CASSRDLDEKLFF. The CDR3 nucleotides are TGTGCCAGCTCCCGGGACTTGGATGAAAAACTGTTTTTT.

The chain combines TRBV27 with TRBJ2-7, with D perhaps matching TRBD1 (6 bases). V was pared by 6 bases and J by 8 bases, with 20 bases between. Germline CDR1 is MNHEY and CDR2 is SMNVEV (reference sequence). This CDR3 region has 14 residues. CDR3 sequence (DNA): TGTGCCAGCAGACAGGACAGCTTTCTACCCCAGCAGTACTTC. Protein product: CASRQDSFLPQQYF.

The rearrangement links TRBV27 to TRBJ2-2; 9 bases fit TRBD1. This CDR3 contains 16 residues. Germline V gives CDR1 MNHEY, CDR2 SMNVEV (reference sequence). Trimming removed 3 bases from V and 4 bases from J; junction bases left unmatched: 6. CDR3 sequence (DNA): TGTGCCAGCAGTTTCCGGACAGGGGTAGGCACCGGGGAGCTGTTTTTT. It encodes CASSFRTGVGTGELFF.

In this sample, this clone turned up a few times. The chain uses TRBV7-6 and TRBJ2-1, with D maybe TRBD1 (6 bases). This CDR3 is 14 amino acids long. V was trimmed by 1 base and J by 5 bases, leaving 9 bases between them. Germline CDR1 is SGHVS and CDR2 is FNYEAQ. The CDR3 protein is CASSLGQVDNEQFF. Written as DNA, the CDR3 is TGTGCCAGCAGCTTAGGACAGGTGGACAATGAGCAGTTCTTC.

The chain carries TRBV7-6 and TRBJ2-1; D remains unclear. V shed 5 bases and J shed 0 bases, with 11 bases lying between them. Germline V gene data show CDR1 as SGHVS and CDR2 as FNYEAQ. The CDR3 has 15 residues. CDR3 nucleotides: TGTGCCAGCAGCAGAGGCTGGAGCTCCTACAATGAGCAGTTCTTC. Residues: CASSRGWSSYNEQFF.

The chain employs TRBV7-6 and TRBJ1-4; the D is unclear. The CDR3 is 15 amino acids. Per the germline V gene, CDR1 is SGHVS and CDR2 is FNYEAQ. Trimming took off 5 bases at V and 14 bases at J, with 24 bases between the two ends. The CDR3 DNA follows: TGTGCCAGCAGCCCTGGGGAGGCAAACAACTACCCCCTGTTTTTT. Translated, it gives CASSPGEANNYPLFF. Variable domain in full (rest from reference TRBV7-6 and TRBJ1-4): GAGVSQSPRYKVTKRGQDVALRCDPISGHVSLYWYRQALGQGPEFLTYFNYEAQQDKSGLPNDRFSAERPEGSISTLTIQRTEQRDSAMYRCASSPGEANNYPLFFGSGTQLSVL.

This clone was picked up one time. This chain connects TRBV7-9 to TRBJ2-3; D is perhaps TRBD1 (6 bases). The V gene lost 3 bases and the J gene lost 2 bases, with 21 bases spanning the gap. The germline V gene has CDR1 SEHNR and CDR2 FQNEAQ (reference sequence). The CDR3 totals 18 residues. In DNA, the CDR3 is TGTGCCAGCAGCTTCCCCAGCCCCGACAGGCCTACCACAGATACGCAGTATTTT. Translated, it gives CASSFPSPDRPTTDTQYF.

This clone has only a few counts. This rearrangement joins TRBV5-4 to TRBJ2-7; D not certain. V lost 2 bases and J lost 1, with 13 bases in between. CDR1 and CDR2 from the germline V gene are SGHNT and YYREEE (reference sequence). The CDR3 sequence is 15 residues long. The CDR3 loop is CASSFFLDSSYEQYF. Written as DNA, the CDR3 is TGTGCCAGCAGCTTCTTCCTAGATTCTTCCTACGAGCAGTACTTC.

The chain recombines TRBV6-5 with TRBJ2-1, with TRBD1 as a possible D gene (6 bases). Germline V gives CDR1 MNHEY, CDR2 SVGAGI. The CDR3 loop spans 12 amino acids. V lost 2 bases and J lost 8, with 7 bases in between. The CDR3 nucleotides are TGTGCCAGCAGTTACGGGGGCGATGAGCAGTTCTTC. Residues: CASSYGGDEQFF.